This T cell receptor (beta chain) was captured in a study of Tregs in tolerant kidney transplant recipients. Assay used: immunoSEQ multiplex PCR; TCRdb lists only in-frame clones, some missing. There are under 100,000 clones in the sample; 85% to 95% occur only once, and roughly 4.3% lies in the top ten. Concerning this clone: The antigen remains undetermined.

Unstimulated regulatory T cells (CD4+CD25+CD127-), CD4+CD25- non-regulatory cells, CD4 and CD8 cells were FACS-sorted from thawed PBMCs. General study findings and limits: Findings come from small patient numbers and require larger validation. Biological reproducibility was not directly addressed, but technical replication error appeared minimal.

This TCR was sampled from a human donor in good health. The sample taken for sequencing was CD8+ T cells from blood.

The CDR3 DNA reads as TGTGCCTGGAGTTTCAGGCTATCCTACGAGCAGTACTTC. It yields the protein CAWSFRLSYEQYF. The rearrangement uses TRBV30 and TRBJ2-7; D unresolved. The CDR3 runs to 13 residues. Trimming removed 2 bases from V and 1 base from J, with 9 bases in between. The germline CDR1 and CDR2 sequences are GTSNPN and SVGIG (reference sequence).